The 27 T cell receptor beta chains below were found in one sample sequenced in a study of CD8+CD57+ T cells in acquired aplastic anemia. The study profiled TCR beta VDJ and CDR3 using genomic DNA as template. TCRdb passed the reads through MiXCR, listing each CDR3 protein once. The sample has 450,000 to 600,000 distinct CDR3 sequences, around 32% seen once. Sequencing was done on patients that had shown CD8+CD57+ cell expansion by flow cytometry. Sequencing was carried out using sorted CD4+, CD8+, or CD8+CD57+ T cells (not recorded which) from PBMCs. The receptors here all came from a human donor with aplastic anemia.

On this clonotype: A read error may account for a junction end that differs from germline. The genes are TRBV6-1 and TRBJ2-1, with TRBD2 matching 9 bases. Per germline, CDR1 MNHNS and CDR2 SASEGT. The CDR3 consists of 16 residues. CDR3 DNA: TGTGCCACCAGTGGAGGCGGGGGGGAGAACTACAATGAGCAGTTCTTC. Protein sequence: CATSGGGGENYNEQFF.

This clonotype came up many times. The V gene is TRBV15, the J gene TRBJ1-2; a possible D gene is TRBD1 (5 bases). Looked up from germline, CDR1 is LNHNV and CDR2 is YYDKDF (reference sequence). This CDR3 spans 19 amino acids. Trimming pared 1 base from V and 3 bases from J, leaving 24 bases between. CDR3 region: CATSRVRATDEAGHYGYTF. The CDR3 DNA is TGTGCCACCAGCAGAGTTCGAGCGACAGACGAAGCGGGCCACTATGGCTACACCTTC.

In this sample, this clonotype turned up a few times. The rearrangement uses TRBV5-4 and TRBJ1-6, with D possibly matching TRBD1 (6 bases). The CDR3 extends over 16 amino acids. The ends were cut back, 0 bases at V and 9 bases at J, with 16 bases in the middle. Germline loops: CDR1 SGHNT, CDR2 YYREEE (reference sequence). In nucleotides, the CDR3 is TGTGCCAGCAGCTTGGGGTCCGGGGGGCTGGGTTCACCCCTCCACTTT. It is translated as CASSLGSGGLGSPLHF.

Many counts were recorded for this clonotype. The chain couples TRBV10-3 to TRBJ1-2; tentatively, D is TRBD1 (6 bases). Germline values: CDR1 ENHRY, CDR2 SYGVKD. The CDR3 extends over 15 amino acids. The V end lost 3 bases, the J end lost 5 bases, and 16 bases lay between the germline ends. The CDR3 coding sequence is TGTGCCATCAGTGATTTCGCAGGGGAAGGATATGGCTACACCTTC. This sequence encodes CAISDFAGEGYGYTF.

In its sample, this clonotype was seen many times. The chain joins TRBV7-2 to TRBJ1-6; weak D call: TRBD1 (5 bases). The CDR3 totals 17 residues. Germline lookup yields CDR1 SGHTA and CDR2 FQGNSA. V was pared by 0 bases and J by 1 base, with 10 bases between. The CDR3: CASSLAGAGSYNSPLHF. The CDR3 coding sequence is TGTGCCAGCAGCTTAGCTGGGGCAGGATCCTATAATTCACCCCTCCACTTT.

This chain uses TRBV18 with TRBJ2-5, with a possible D match to TRBD2 (5 bases). V was pared by 2 bases and J by 0 bases, with 10 bases between. This CDR3 has 15 residues. In germline, CDR1 is KGHSH, CDR2 LQKENI. CDR3 sequence reads: CASSPNREYQETQYF. CDR3 in DNA: TGTGCCAGCTCACCAAATAGGGAGTACCAAGAGACCCAGTACTTC.

The J gene is TRBJ2-5, the V gene TRBV9; the D gene is possibly TRBD1 (5 bases). The CDR3 extends over 14 amino acids. CDR1 and CDR2 from the germline V gene are SGDLS and YYNGEE. V was clipped by 4 bases and J by 5 bases, with 15 bases between them. Here the CDR3 reads CASSQGGAWETQYF. In nucleotides, the CDR3 is TGTGCCAGCAGCCAGGGTGGAGCTTGGGAGACCCAGTACTTC.

This clonotype has at least ten counts. This chain joins TRBV20-1 and TRBJ1-6, with TRBD1 as a possible D gene (5 bases). V lost 3 bases, J lost 6 bases, and 6 bases lay in between. This CDR3 region has 12 residues. The V gene's germline CDR1 is DFQATT and CDR2 SNEGSKA (reference sequence). The CDR3 DNA reads TGCAGTGCTAGGGGGCTTAATTCACCCCTCCACTTT. Translation: CSARGLNSPLHF.

At least ten counts were recorded for this clonotype. The genes are TRBV4-3 and TRBJ1-2, with D unclear. Trimming removed 0 bases at V and 0 bases at J, with 5 bases between. This CDR3 region has 14 residues. Germline V CDR1 and CDR2: LGHNA, YSLEER. For the CDR3, the DNA is TGCGCCAGCAGCCAAGATTGGTCTAACTATGGCTACACCTTC. Translated: CASSQDWSNYGYTF.

J is TRBJ2-6 and V is TRBV29-1; 9 bases align to TRBD1. CDR3 size: 15 residues. Germline CDR1 is SQVTM and CDR2 is ANQGSEA. Trimming removed 3 bases from V and 4 bases from J; junction bases left unmatched: 4. CDR3 nucleotide sequence: TGCAGCGTTGAGCCACAGGGGGCCGGGGCCAACGTCCTGACTTTC. The encoded protein is CSVEPQGAGANVLTF.

This clonotype appeared a few times. The rearrangement links TRBV2 to TRBJ1-2; D unclear. Germline V gives CDR1 SNHLY, CDR2 FYNNEI. The CDR3 covers 14 residues. V was shortened by 6 bases and J by 2 bases, with 13 bases between the two germline ends. The CDR3 reads CASSQPSSNYGYTF. Written as DNA, the CDR3 is TGTGCCAGCAGCCAACCCTCTAGCAACTATGGCTACACCTTC.

There are a few counts of this clonotype. The chain has TRBV20-1 and TRBJ2-7, with D uncertain. CDR1 DFQATT and CDR2 SNEGSKA come from the germline V gene (reference sequence). The CDR3 totals 14 residues. The V end was cut by 3 bases, the J end by 3 bases, with 15 bases between. DNA for the CDR3: TGCAGTGCTAGTCGTCAGTTGGAACTCTACGAGCAGTACTTC. This sequence encodes CSASRQLELYEQYF.

This clonotype was counted a few times. At one of its ends the junction is not consistent with the germline gene, which may arise from a read error. This chain connects TRBV11-2 to TRBJ1-6, with no clear D. The CDR3 is 13 amino acids. The V gene's germline CDR1 is SGHAT and CDR2 FQNNGV. The CDR3 bases are TGTGCCAGCAGCTTAGGTCGGAATTCACCCCCCCACTTT. Translation: CASSLGRNSPPHF.

The chain combines TRBV2 with TRBJ1-2; perhaps TRBD1 as D (5 bases). Trimming left V 3 bases short and J 4 bases short, with 15 bases between. In germline, CDR1 is SNHLY, CDR2 FYNNEI. The CDR3 covers 15 residues. The CDR3 DNA reads TGTGCCAGCAGTGAGGGGCAAACTGGGGCCTATGGCTACACCTTC. This encodes CASSEGQTGAYGYTF.

Points on this clonotype: A clone one base away is much larger, so this may be a read error. This chain links TRBV20-1 with TRBJ2-7; unclear D gene. The CDR3 contains 13 residues. Germline CDR1 reads DFQATT; CDR2 reads SNEGSKA (reference sequence). CDR3 nucleotide sequence: TGCGGTGCTAGTCACAGAACGACCTACGAGCAGTACTTC. Amino acid sequence: CGASHRTTYEQYF.

This clonotype was counted between two and nine times. V usage is TRBV19 and J usage is TRBJ1-1, with a weak D call TRBD1 (6 bases). V lost 3 bases, J lost 0 bases, and 17 bases lay in between. This CDR3 region has 17 residues. In germline, CDR1 is LNHDA, CDR2 SQIVND (reference sequence). This chain's CDR3 is CASSISRRQGMNTEAFF. The CDR3 nucleotides read TGTGCCAGTAGTATCAGTCGACGTCAGGGGATGAACACTGAAGCTTTCTTT.

Of note for this clonotype: Just one base apart from a much larger clone, this may be a read error. The rearrangement links TRBV3-1 to TRBJ1-5; no firm D call. The V and J ends lost 0 bases and 5 bases respectively, with 5 bases between them. Germline lookup yields CDR1 LGHDT and CDR2 YNNKEL (reference sequence). This CDR3 has 13 residues. For the CDR3, the DNA is TGTGCCAGCAGCCAAGAGTTCGATCAGCCCCAGCATTTT. It yields the protein CASSQEFDQPQHF.

This clonotype has just a few counts. The V and J genes are TRBV9 and TRBJ2-7; tentatively, D is TRBD2 (6 bases). This CDR3 contains 14 residues. V lost 3 bases to trimming and J lost 4 bases, with 14 bases between them. Germline CDR1 and CDR2: SGDLS and YYNGEE. The CDR3 is CASSAPGLTYEQYF. CDR3 nucleotide sequence: TGTGCCAGCAGCGCACCCGGACTAACTTACGAGCAGTACTTC.

The V gene is TRBV5-1, the J gene TRBJ2-1; 8 bases match TRBD2. The CDR3 contains 15 residues. Trimming removed 3 bases from V and 11 bases from J; junction bases left unmatched: 13. CDR1 and CDR2 (germline): SGHRS, YFSETQ. CDR3: CASSSSAELAAQQFF. The CDR3 nucleotides read TGCGCCAGCAGCTCTTCCGCGGAACTAGCGGCCCAGCAGTTCTTC.

The J gene is TRBJ1-1, the V gene TRBV10-2, with 8 bases fitting TRBD1. The CDR3 covers 14 residues. With V trimmed by 5 bases and J by 3 bases, 5 bases remained unmatched. Germline CDR1 reads WSHSY; CDR2 reads SAAADI. CDR3 DNA: TGCGCCAGCAGTTCGACAGGGGAAGACACTGAAGCTTTCTTT. Encoded protein: CASSSTGEDTEAFF.

Of note for this clonotype: The junction shows a germline mismatch at one end, possibly a read error. CDR3 protein: CSARQDYSNRPQHF. The DNA for the CDR3 is TGCAGTGCACGACAGGATTATAGCAATCGGCCCCAGCATTTT. J is TRBJ1-5 and V is TRBV20-1; the D gene is possibly TRBD1 (6 bases). CDR1 DFQATT and CDR2 SNEGSKA come from the germline V gene (reference sequence). The CDR3 totals 14 residues.

In regard to this clonotype: It may be a read error: a sequence one base away is much more abundant. The chain combines TRBV7-9 with TRBJ1-4; TRBD1 matches at 7 bases. Germline V gives CDR1 SEHNR, CDR2 FQNEAQ (reference sequence). The CDR3 consists of 13 residues. The DNA of the CDR3 is TGTGCCAGCAGCTCGACAGGGAGTGAAAAACTGCTTTTT. Protein: CASSSTGSEKLLF.

This clonotype was seen ten or more times. The DNA for the CDR3 is TGTGCCAGCAGTGAAAGTAACAGGGGCCCGGCAGATACGCAGTATTTT. Translating it yields CASSESNRGPADTQYF. This rearrangement joins TRBV2 to TRBJ2-3; 7 bases map to TRBD1. Germline-derived CDR1 and CDR2 are SNHLY and FYNNEI. This CDR3 has 16 residues. Losses at the gene ends were 2 bases for V and 4 bases for J; bases not matched to a gene: 9.

This clonotype has ten or more counts. The chain is built from TRBV29-1 and TRBJ1-3; tentatively, D is TRBD1 (5 bases). V lost 6 bases and J 0 bases, leaving 9 bases between the germline ends. This CDR3 is 13 amino acids long. Germline V gives CDR1 SQVTM, CDR2 ANQGSEA. This chain's CDR3 is CSVGDRSGNTIYF. CDR3 nucleotide sequence: TGCAGCGTCGGGGACCGCTCTGGAAACACCATATATTTT.

On this clonotype itself: Being one base from a much bigger clone, this may be a read error. The chain links TRBV20-1 to TRBJ1-6; possible D gene TRBD1, 6 bases. The length of the CDR3 is 15 residues. V was pared by 7 bases and J by 5 bases, with 18 bases between. Germline values: CDR1 DFQATT, CDR2 SNEGSKA (reference sequence). The CDR3 sequence: CSVGGRVSHNSPLHF. The CDR3 DNA follows: TGCAGTGTGGGGGGCAGGGTCAGTCATAATTCACCCCTCCACTTT.

The chain combines TRBV11-1 with TRBJ1-5; TRBD1 is a possible D gene (5 bases). Germline V gene lookup returns CDR1 SGHAT and CDR2 FQDESV (reference sequence). The CDR3 spans 16 residues. The V gene lost 1 base and the J gene lost 1 base, with 11 bases spanning the gap. The CDR3 reads CASSLDGGVSNQPQHF. DNA of the CDR3: TGTGCCAGCAGCTTAGACGGGGGAGTAAGCAATCAGCCCCAGCATTTT.

The genes are TRBV25-1 and TRBJ1-6, with 10 bases aligning to TRBD1. From germline, CDR1 is MGHDK and CDR2 SYGVNS. This CDR3 has 12 residues. The CDR3 region has the DNA TGTGCTAGGGACAGGGGAAATTCACCCCTCCACTTT. Its translation: CARDRGNSPLHF.